Here is one T cell receptor beta chain with its context. Original methodology: Amplification of reference gene primers was used by the study to estimate nucleated cell counts. The table came from immunoSEQ multiplex PCR; TCRdb's copy has only in-frame clones and leaves some out. V and J calls and clone size are given by that table; D and trimming were obtained from the DNA. In the table there are 300,000 to 350,000 clones, 83% of which are singletons. The sample comes from a study of blood T cell repertoires in COVID-19. Across the study: Samples taken during acute and convalescent COVID-19 were collected in the United States, Italy and Spain. PBMCs, B-cell-depleted T cells, or T cells were the source of the cDNA or gDNA that made up the material.

Specimen: peripheral blood. The TCR comes from a man in his thirties or forties with active or convalescent COVID-19.

CDR3 coding DNA: TGCGCCAGCAGTGGTAGCGGCTACACCTTC. Encoded protein: CASSGSGYTF. The V call is TRBV10-1, the J call TRBJ1-2; no clear D gene. In germline, CDR1 is WNHNN, CDR2 SYGVQD (reference sequence). The V end was cut by 4 bases, the J end by 8 bases, with 5 bases between. The CDR3 covers 10 residues.